A single sample is the source of the 19 T cell receptor beta chains below, sequenced in a study of sequential checkpoint blockade in melanoma. The repertoire was sequenced with immunoSEQ multiplex PCR; TCRdb's copy has only in-frame clones and lacks some. The table records roughly 3,700 clones, approximately 22% of them present only once. The treatment: randomized to nivolumab then ipilimumab (arm A) or the reverse (arm B). The sample here was tumor tissue (inferred from file names), taken from a patient given nivolumab and ipilimumab in sequence. The receptors derive from a human donor with melanoma.

By sample fraction, this clone is medium-sized. The chain joins TRBV11-3 to TRBJ1-6; D unresolved. V lost 5 bases and J lost 4, with 9 bases in between. Germline CDR1 reads SGHNT; CDR2 reads YENEEA. CDR3 length: 14 amino acids. The CDR3 nucleotides are TGTGCCAGCAGCGGGGTGGCTTATAATTCACCCCTCCACTTT. Encoded protein: CASSGVAYNSPLHF.

This clone has more than one count but fewer than ten. The CDR3 is CASTDGRQRYTDTQYF. Written as DNA, the CDR3 is TGTGCCAGCACGGACGGGAGGCAGAGATACACAGATACGCAGTATTTT. V is TRBV11-3 and J is TRBJ2-3, with 7 bases matching TRBD2. CDR1 and CDR2 from the germline V gene are SGHNT and YENEEA. The length of the CDR3 is 16 residues. V lost 7 bases to trimming and J lost 2 bases; unmatched junction nucleotides: 12.

In its sample, this clone is medium-sized. J is TRBJ1-2 and V is TRBV6-1; D is ambiguous. This CDR3 comprises 14 residues. Looked up from germline, CDR1 is MNHNS and CDR2 is SASEGT. Trimming removed 0 bases from V and 4 bases from J, with 9 bases in between. This chain's CDR3 is CASSEAGDGYGYTF. The CDR3 DNA reads as TGTGCCAGCAGTGAAGCCGGAGACGGCTATGGCTACACCTTC.

This clone is medium-sized. The chain uses TRBV11-3 and TRBJ1-6; a possible D gene is TRBD1 (5 bases). Trimming left V 3 bases short and J 5 bases short, with 11 bases between. Germline assignment: CDR1 SGHNT and CDR2 YENEEA. The CDR3 has 15 residues. The CDR3 loop is CASSLAGGDNSPLHF. CDR3 sequence (DNA): TGTGCCAGCAGCTTGGCGGGGGGAGATAATTCACCCCTCCACTTT.

This chain links TRBV30 with TRBJ1-1; D unresolved. The CDR3 sequence is 12 residues long. From germline, CDR1 is GTSNPN and CDR2 SVGIG (reference sequence). Trimming took 8 bases from V and 1 from J, leaving 11 bases between them. DNA for the CDR3: TGTGCCATCCGGCGGGGGAACACTGAAGCTTTCTTT. Amino acids: CAIRRGNTEAFF.

This chain connects TRBV4-1 to TRBJ1-6; TRBD1 matches 7 bases. Losses at the gene ends were 0 bases for V and 8 bases for J; bases not matched to a gene: 10. CDR1 is MGHRA, CDR2 YSYEKL, per germline. The CDR3 contains 17 residues. CDR3 loop: CASSQDRAGGMYSPLHF. The CDR3 region has the DNA TGCGCCAGCAGCCAAGATCGGGCAGGGGGGATGTATTCACCCCTCCACTTT.

This clone has a handful of counts. The rearrangement joins TRBV11-3 to TRBJ1-1, with 8 bases lining up with TRBD1. This CDR3 contains 15 residues. Germline V gene lookup returns CDR1 SGHNT and CDR2 YENEEA. V trimming: 4 bases; J trimming: 5 bases; junction bases outside the gene matches: 9. The CDR3 loop reads CASSSTQGAETEAFF. Here the CDR3 DNA reads TGTGCCAGCAGCTCTACTCAGGGGGCAGAGACTGAAGCTTTCTTT.

This clone is medium-sized within its sample. V and J are TRBV11-3 and TRBJ2-7; 9 positions agree with TRBD1. Germline V CDR1 and CDR2: SGHNT, YENEEA. The CDR3 runs to 14 residues. V was pared by 6 bases and J by 4 bases, with 7 bases of the junction left unmatched. This CDR3 is CASRYGTGPYEQYF. The CDR3 nucleotides are TGTGCCAGCAGATACGGGACAGGGCCTTACGAGCAGTACTTC.

The chain links TRBV9 to TRBJ1-1, with D perhaps matching TRBD1 (6 bases). V lost 5 bases to trimming and J lost 3 bases, with 11 bases between them. Germline loops: CDR1 SGDLS, CDR2 YYNGEE. The CDR3 totals 13 residues. The DNA of the CDR3 is TGTGCCAGCAGTTGGGGGGGCTACACTGAAGCTTTCTTT. It yields the protein CASSWGGYTEAFF.

This clone is classed as medium-sized. The chain couples TRBV9 to TRBJ1-1; D ambiguous. The CDR3 length is 13 residues. From germline, CDR1 is SGDLS and CDR2 YYNGEE. V gave up 4 bases and J gave up 1 base, with 8 bases separating them. CDR3 nucleotides: TGTGCCAGCAGCCCTAGAGGGAACACTGAAGCTTTCTTT. This sequence encodes CASSPRGNTEAFF.

The chain couples TRBV18 to TRBJ1-1; D perhaps matches TRBD1 (6 bases). The CDR3 totals 14 residues. The V end was cut by 5 bases, the J end by 3 bases, with 13 bases between. Germline assignment: CDR1 KGHSH and CDR2 LQKENI. CDR3 DNA sequence: TGTGCCAGCTCAGAACAGGGCCGTGACACTGAAGCTTTCTTT. This codes for CASSEQGRDTEAFF.

This clone was observed a few times. Read coverage stops 1 residue before the CDR3 terminus; the germline J gene supplies the remainder. V and J are TRBV10-3 and TRBJ1-2; D is perhaps TRBD1 (5 bases). Deletions cut 2 bases from V and 7 bases from J, with 17 bases between. The V gene's germline CDR1 is ENHRY and CDR2 SYGVKD. This CDR3 has 15 amino acids. CDR3 bases read: TGTGCCATCAGTGAGATCCTTACAGGTCCCGGTGGCTACACC. This gives the protein CAISEILTGPGGYT. In full, the CDR3 is CAISEILTGPGGYTF.

As for this clone: A junction end diverges from the germline sequence, so it may reflect a read error. This chain connects TRBV10-1 to TRBJ1-1; D unresolved. In germline, CDR1 is WNHNN, CDR2 SYGVQD (reference sequence). The CDR3 extends over 14 amino acids. The CDR3 coding sequence is TGTGCCAGCAGCCGTCCAGGACTGAACACTGAAGCTTTCTTT. This sequence encodes CASSRPGLNTEAFF.

This clone has a handful of counts. The chain employs TRBV5-1 and TRBJ2-3, with 14 bases that match TRBD2. CDR3 size: 21 residues. Germline-derived CDR1 and CDR2 are SGHRS and YFSETQ. J gave up 0 bases and V 1 base, and 13 bases lay outside the gene matches. The CDR3 bases are TGCGCCAGCAGCTTGCTAAGGGCGGGACTAGCGGGGGCTCCTAGCACAGATACGCAGTATTTT. Translation gives CASSLLRAGLAGAPSTDTQYF.

The chain employs TRBV11-3 and TRBJ1-1; tentative D call: TRBD1 (6 bases). Germline CDR1 and CDR2: SGHNT and YENEEA. The CDR3 is 14 residues long. V lost 5 bases to trimming and J lost 3 bases, with 13 bases between them. The chain's CDR3 is CASSMTGAYTEAFF. CDR3 nucleotides: TGTGCCAGCAGCATGACGGGGGCGTACACTGAAGCTTTCTTT.

This chain connects TRBV30 to TRBJ2-5, with D hard to call. The V end lost 0 bases, the J end lost 4 bases, and 9 bases lay between the germline ends. This CDR3 contains 13 residues. Per the germline V gene, CDR1 is GTSNPN and CDR2 is SVGIG (reference sequence). CDR3 region: CAWSVQSRETQYF. CDR3 DNA sequence: TGTGCCTGGAGTGTACAGTCGCGAGAGACCCAGTACTTC.

The V and J genes are TRBV14 and TRBJ1-1; D is possibly TRBD1 (6 bases). This CDR3 has 16 residues. Germline CDR1 is SGHDN and CDR2 is FVKESK. The V and J ends lost 2 bases and 3 bases respectively, with 16 bases between them. CDR3 sequence: CASSQTGRLWDTEAFF. CDR3 DNA: TGTGCCAGCAGCCAAACAGGGAGGTTGTGGGACACTGAAGCTTTCTTT. The full variable domain, completed using reference TRBV14 and TRBJ1-1, is EAGVTQFPSHSVIEKGQTVTLRCDPISGHDNLYWYRRVMGKEIKFLLHFVKESKQDESGMPNNRFLAERTGGTYSTLKVQPAELEDSGVYFCASSQTGRLWDTEAFFGQGTRLTVV.

This chain uses TRBV19 with TRBJ1-2, with a tentative D call TRBD1 (6 bases). Germline CDR1 LNHDA, CDR2 SQIVND (reference sequence). V shed 7 bases and J shed 4 bases, with 16 bases lying between them. The CDR3 has 14 amino acids. The CDR3 bases are TGTGCCAGTACGCGTTCGGCAGGGGCCTATGGCTACACCTTC. Its protein product is CASTRSAGAYGYTF.

The V call is TRBV19, the J call TRBJ1-5; 7 nucleotides match TRBD1. The V segment lost 5 bases and the J segment 2 bases; nucleotides outside the gene matches: 9. The length of the CDR3 is 16 residues. Germline CDR1 and CDR2: LNHDA and SQIVND (reference sequence). CDR3 in DNA: TGTGCCAGTAGTCCCTTACAGGGGTCGCGCAATCAGCCCCAGCATTTT. It specifies CASSPLQGSRNQPQHF.